These T cell receptor beta chains were read from a single sample in a study of neurological immune-mediated disorders. A single record per CDR3 protein comes from TCRdb applying MiXCR to the 5' RACE reads. The table lists 15,000 or so distinct CDR3 sequences, about 13% of them singletons, with less than 50% in the top ten. Input material: CD8+ T cells from blood. Receptors originate from a female donor with HTLV-1-associated myelopathy (HAM/TSP). The CDR3 runs from the conserved cysteine through the conserved F or W. A D gene is named only where the DNA matches it firmly. For some rows the clone size is stated as once, few or many, or as a class when expanded; others skip it.

V	J	D	size	DNA	CDR3
TRBV4-1	TRBJ2-1	-	-	TGCGCCAGCAGCCAAGATTGGAGACAAACAACCCGTGAGCAGTTCTTT	CASSQDWRQTTREQFF
TRBV7-3	TRBJ2-1	-	many	TGTGCCAGCAGCTTGGGACTTAGCTCCTACAATGAGCAGTTCTTC	CASSLGLSSYNEQFF
TRBV4-2	TRBJ2-7	TRBD1	many	TGTGCCAGCAGCCAAGAAGCGGGGACAGGGTCCTACGAGCAGTACTTC	CASSQEAGTGSYEQYF
TRBV6-5	TRBJ2-5	-	many	TGTGCCAGCAGTTACTCGATGGGGGGGCGAGAGACCCAGTACTTC	CASSYSMGGRETQYF
TRBV20-1	TRBJ2-1	-	-	TGCAGTGCTAGTACAGCTAGCCGTTCGGTAGACATAGAGGCACACACCGACTACAATGAGCAGTTCTTC	CSASTASRSVDIEAHTDYNEQFF
TRBV27	TRBJ1-4	-	-	TGTGCCAGCAAACAGGAGAATGAAAAACTGTTTTTT	CASKQENEKLFF
TRBV20-1	TRBJ2-2	-	many	TGCAGTGCTAGACCCCCTCCGGCAGAAGTCGGGGAGCTGTTTTTT	CSARPPPAEVGELFF
TRBV7-9	TRBJ2-2	TRBD2	many	TGTGCCAGCACCTTCCCCTCGGGGGGGGGTTCCACCGGGGAGCTGTTTTTT	CASTFPSGGGSTGELFF
TRBV20-1	TRBJ2-5	-	many	TGCAGTGCTAGAGAAGGGGGGCTGGTGGAGACCCAGTACTTC	CSAREGGLVETQYF
TRBV12-5	TRBJ2-3	-	many	TGTGCTAGTGGTTCCCCCCTAGATACGCAGTATTTT	CASGSPLDTQYF
TRBV18	TRBJ1-5	-	many	TGTGCCAGCTCACCCCCGGGACCCCCGAAACCCCCCCAGCATTTT	CASSPPGPPKPPQHF
TRBV15	TRBJ2-7	-	-	TGTGCCACCAGCAGCTTGGAACCGCGCTACGAGCAGTACTTC	CATSSLEPRYEQYF
TRBV7-9	TRBJ2-3	-	many	TGTGCCAGCAGCTCCCGACAGGGCACAGATACGCAGTATTTT	CASSSRQGTDTQYF
TRBV29-1	TRBJ2-7	-	-	TGCAGAGTTGGGGAAGGATTCACCTACGAGCAGTACTTC	CRVGEGFTYEQYF
TRBV7-9	TRBJ2-5	-	many	TGTGCCAGCAGCTCCCCCGGTAGGGGGGAGACCCAGTACTTC	CASSSPGRGETQYF
TRBV10-2	TRBJ2-5	-	-	TGCGCCAGCAGTGACGAGGGCTACCAAGAGACCCAGTACTTC	CASSDEGYQETQYF
TRBV4-1	TRBJ1-4	-	many	TGCGCCAGCAGCCAAGGACCGGAGAGTAATGAAAAACTGTTTTTT	CASSQGPESNEKLFF
TRBV20-1	TRBJ2-5	TRBD2	many	TGCAGTGCTAGAGAAGGAGCGGGGGATTGGGAGACCCAGTACTTC	CSAREGAGDWETQYF
TRBV28	TRBJ2-7	-	-	TGTGCCCTAAGCGCCTACCCGAGGACCTACGAGAAGTACTTT	CALSAYPRTYEKYF
TRBV11-2	TRBJ2-5	TRBD1	many	TGTGCCAGCAGGCCCCGAACCAAGACAGGGTCGGAGACCCAGTACTTC	CASRPRTKTGSETQYF
TRBV29-1	TRBJ2-1	TRBD2	many	TGCAGCGTAGATGGTGGGACTAGCGGAAACAATGAGCAGTTCTTC	CSVDGGTSGNNEQFF
TRBV18	TRBJ1-1	-	many	TGTGCCAGCTCACCAGCGCACAACACTGAAGCTTTCTTT	CASSPAHNTEAFF
TRBV5-1	TRBJ2-2	TRBD1	many	TGCGCCAGCAGCACGGGACAGGGGTCCTCCGGGGAGCTGTTTTTT	CASSTGQGSSGELFF
TRBV3-1	TRBJ2-2	-	many	TGTGCCAGCAGCCAACCCGGGACGGGGAACACCGGGGAGCTGTTTTTT	CASSQPGTGNTGELFF
TRBV4-3	TRBJ2-7	-	many	TGCGCCAGCAGCCAAGATCCGGGGGGCACCTTGTACGAGCAGTACTTC	CASSQDPGGTLYEQYF
TRBV4-3	TRBJ2-6	-	many	TGCGCCAGCAGCCAAGATCGGTCCTCTGGGGCCAACGTCCTGACTTTC	CASSQDRSSGANVLTF
TRBV27	TRBJ1-6	-	many	TGTGCCAGCAGTCTCGATCTGAGAACCCTCCACTTT	CASSLDLRTLHF
TRBV7-6	TRBJ2-2	-	many	TGTGCCAGCAGCTTAGCGGGCGGGGAGCTGTTTTTT	CASSLAGGELFF
TRBV27	TRBJ2-7	-	many	TGTGCCAGCAGTTTTTATTTAGCATCTCCTGGCGAGCAGTACTTC	CASSFYLASPGEQYF
TRBV28	TRBJ2-1	-	many	TGTGCCAGCAGTTTTCGCGGGACTGGAATCTACAATGAGCAGTTCTTC	CASSFRGTGIYNEQFF
TRBV28	TRBJ2-3	-	many	TGTGCCAGCAGTTTGGAGCTCACCGATACGCAGTATTTT	CASSLELTDTQYF
TRBV7-2	TRBJ2-3	TRBD2	many	TGTGCCAGCAGCGGCCCGACTAGCGGGGGGGCAGGAAGCACAGATACGCAGTATTTT	CASSGPTSGGAGSTDTQYF
TRBV4-1	TRBJ2-7	TRBD2	many	TGCGCCAGCAGCCAACAGGGAGGGCTCTACGAGCAGTACTTC	CASSQQGGLYEQYF
TRBV5-1	TRBJ1-2	-	many	TGCGCCAGCAGCCAAATAGACAGGCCCCCCTATGGCTACACCTTC	CASSQIDRPPYGYTF
TRBV20-1	TRBJ2-7	TRBD2	-	TGCAGTGCCCGTACTAGCGGGGAGCAGTACTTC	CSARTSGEQYF
TRBV7-6	TRBJ1-1	-	few	TGTGCCAGCATTCGCGGGGGCACGGAAGCTTTCTTT	CASIRGGTEAFF
TRBV29-1	TRBJ2-7	-	many	TGCAGCGTCGTCGGGGAAATACAGGTCTTCTCCTACGAGCAGTACTTC	CSVVGEIQVFSYEQYF
TRBV20-1	TRBJ2-7	-	many	TGCAGTGCTAGAGATCAGGATAGGAGAACCTACGAGCAGTACTTC	CSARDQDRRTYEQYF
TRBV6-1	TRBJ2-1	TRBD2	many	TGTGCCAGCAGTCAACCGGGACTAGTATCCAATGAGCAGTTCTTC	CASSQPGLVSNEQFF
TRBV15	TRBJ2-7	TRBD2	many	TGTGCCACCAGCAAAGCAAGCGGGGACCTGACCTACGAGCAGTACTTC	CATSKASGDLTYEQYF
TRBV7-9	TRBJ2-6	-	many	TGTGCCAGCAGCTTAGGGATAGCTGGGGCCAACGTCCTGACTTTC	CASSLGIAGANVLTF
TRBV7-8	TRBJ2-1	-	-	TGTGCCAGCGGGGCGAGCCGAAGGGCTGACAATGAGCAGTTCTTC	CASGASRRADNEQFF